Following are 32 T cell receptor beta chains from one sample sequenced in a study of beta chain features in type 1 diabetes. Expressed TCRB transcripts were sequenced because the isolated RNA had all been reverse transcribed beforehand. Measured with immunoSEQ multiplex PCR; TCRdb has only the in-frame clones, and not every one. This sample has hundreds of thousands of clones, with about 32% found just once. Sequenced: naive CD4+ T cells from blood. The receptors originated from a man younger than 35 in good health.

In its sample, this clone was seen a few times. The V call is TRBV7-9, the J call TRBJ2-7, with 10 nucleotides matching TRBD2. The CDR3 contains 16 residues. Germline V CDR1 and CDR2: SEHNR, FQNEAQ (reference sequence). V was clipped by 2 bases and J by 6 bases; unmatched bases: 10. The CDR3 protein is CASSLRGSLAGVEQYF. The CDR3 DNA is TGTGCCAGCAGCTTACGGGGTTCGCTAGCGGGAGTCGAGCAGTACTTC.

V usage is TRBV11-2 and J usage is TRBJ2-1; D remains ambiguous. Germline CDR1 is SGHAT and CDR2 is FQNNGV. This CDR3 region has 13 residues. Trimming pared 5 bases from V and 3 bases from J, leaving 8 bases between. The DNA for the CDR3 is TGTGCCAGCAGCCCCACGAACTACAATGAGCAGTTCTTC. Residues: CASSPTNYNEQFF.

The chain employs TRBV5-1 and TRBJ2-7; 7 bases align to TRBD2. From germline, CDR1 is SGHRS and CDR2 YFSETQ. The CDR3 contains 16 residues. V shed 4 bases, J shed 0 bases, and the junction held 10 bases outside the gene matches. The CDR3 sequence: CASSTRTRGSSYEQYF. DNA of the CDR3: TGCGCCAGCAGCACCCGGACTAGGGGCAGCTCCTACGAGCAGTACTTC. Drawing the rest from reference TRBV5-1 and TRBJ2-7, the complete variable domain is KAGVTQTPRYLIKTRGQQVTLSCSPISGHRSVSWYQQTPGQGLQFLFEYFSETQRNKGNFPGRFSGRQFSNSRSEMNVSTLELGDSALYLCASSTRTRGSSYEQYFGPGTRLTVT.

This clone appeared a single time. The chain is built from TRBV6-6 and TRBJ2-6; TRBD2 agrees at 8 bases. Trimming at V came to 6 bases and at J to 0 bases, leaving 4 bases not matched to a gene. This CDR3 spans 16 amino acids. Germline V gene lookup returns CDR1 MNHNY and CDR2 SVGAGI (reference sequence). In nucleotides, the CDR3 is TGTGCCAGCAGCACGGGGGGGAACTCTGGGGCCAACGTCCTGACTTTC. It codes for CASSTGGNSGANVLTF.

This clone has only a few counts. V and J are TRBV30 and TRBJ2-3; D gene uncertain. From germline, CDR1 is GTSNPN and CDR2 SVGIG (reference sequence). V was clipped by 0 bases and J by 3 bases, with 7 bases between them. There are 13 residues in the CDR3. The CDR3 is CAWSVSWTDTQYF. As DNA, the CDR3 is TGTGCCTGGAGTGTTAGTTGGACAGATACGCAGTATTTT.

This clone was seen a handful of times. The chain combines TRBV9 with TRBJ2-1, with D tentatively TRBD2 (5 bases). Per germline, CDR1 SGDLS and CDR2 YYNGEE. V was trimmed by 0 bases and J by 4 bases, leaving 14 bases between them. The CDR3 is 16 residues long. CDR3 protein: CASSVAGSSFYNEQFF. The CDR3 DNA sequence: TGTGCCAGCAGCGTAGCTGGGTCTAGCTTTTACAATGAGCAGTTCTTC.

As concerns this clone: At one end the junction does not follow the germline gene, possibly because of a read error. The CDR3 loop is CASSVQTSSFRSDF. The CDR3 DNA reads as TGTGCCAGCAGCGTCCAGACTAGCTCGTTTCGGTCGGACTTC. The chain carries TRBV7-9 and TRBJ2-5, with 7 bases identical to TRBD2. Germline values: CDR1 SEHNR, CDR2 FQNEAQ (reference sequence). This CDR3 comprises 14 residues.

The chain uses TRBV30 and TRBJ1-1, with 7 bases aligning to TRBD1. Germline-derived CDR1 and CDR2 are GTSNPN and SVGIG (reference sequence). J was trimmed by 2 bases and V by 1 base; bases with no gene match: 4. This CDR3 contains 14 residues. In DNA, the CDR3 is TGTGCCTGGAGTGCCAGGGGGGCTAACACTGAAGCTTTCTTT. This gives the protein CAWSARGANTEAFF.

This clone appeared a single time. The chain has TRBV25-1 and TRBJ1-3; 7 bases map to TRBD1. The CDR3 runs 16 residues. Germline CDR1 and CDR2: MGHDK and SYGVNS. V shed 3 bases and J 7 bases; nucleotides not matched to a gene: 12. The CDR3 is CASSEVGQERENTIYF. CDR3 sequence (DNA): TGTGCCAGCAGTGAGGTCGGACAGGAGAGAGAGAACACCATATATTTT.

CDR3: CASSESLQDEQYF. The CDR3 nucleotides are TGTGCCAGCAGTGAATCGTTACAAGACGAGCAGTACTTC. The chain combines TRBV6-1 with TRBJ2-7; D unresolved. Between the trimmed V and J ends, which lost 2 bases and 5 bases, there was a span of 10 bases. Per the germline V gene, CDR1 is MNHNS and CDR2 is SASEGT. The CDR3 contains 13 residues.

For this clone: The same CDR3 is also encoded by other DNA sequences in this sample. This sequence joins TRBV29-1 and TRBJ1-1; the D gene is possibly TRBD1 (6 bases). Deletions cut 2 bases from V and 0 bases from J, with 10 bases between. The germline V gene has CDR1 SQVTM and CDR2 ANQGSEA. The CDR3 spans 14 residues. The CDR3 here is CSVERGGVNTEAFF. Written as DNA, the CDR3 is TGCAGCGTTGAAAGGGGGGGCGTGAACACTGAAGCTTTCTTT. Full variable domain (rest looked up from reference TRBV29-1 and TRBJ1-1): SAVISQKPSRDICQRGTSLTIQCQVDSQVTMMFWYRQQPGQSLTLIATANQGSEATYESGFVIDKFPISRPNLTFSTLTVSNMSPEDSSIYLCSVERGGVNTEAFFGQGTRLTVV.

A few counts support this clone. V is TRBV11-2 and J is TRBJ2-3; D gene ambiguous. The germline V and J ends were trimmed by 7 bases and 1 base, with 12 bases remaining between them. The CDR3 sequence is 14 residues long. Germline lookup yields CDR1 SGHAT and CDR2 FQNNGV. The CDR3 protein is CASTRQLGTDTQYF. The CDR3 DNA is TGTGCCAGCACCCGGCAGTTGGGCACAGATACGCAGTATTTT.

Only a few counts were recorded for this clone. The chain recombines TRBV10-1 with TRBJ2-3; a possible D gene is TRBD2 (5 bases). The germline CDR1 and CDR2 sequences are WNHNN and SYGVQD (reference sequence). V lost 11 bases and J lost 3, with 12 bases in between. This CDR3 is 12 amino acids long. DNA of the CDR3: TGCGCCGCGGGCGGAGAAACAGATACGCAGTATTTT. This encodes CAAGGETDTQYF.

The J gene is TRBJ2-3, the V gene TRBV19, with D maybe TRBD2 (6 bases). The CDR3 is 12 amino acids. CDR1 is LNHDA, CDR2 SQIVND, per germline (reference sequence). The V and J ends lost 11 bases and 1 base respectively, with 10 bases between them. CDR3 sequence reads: CASSDRTDTQYF. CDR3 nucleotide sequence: TGTGCCTCTAGCGACCGCACAGATACGCAGTATTTT.

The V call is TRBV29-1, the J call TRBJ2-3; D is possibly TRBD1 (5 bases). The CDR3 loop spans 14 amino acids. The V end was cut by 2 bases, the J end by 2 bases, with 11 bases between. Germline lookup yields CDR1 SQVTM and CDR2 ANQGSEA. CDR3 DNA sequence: TGCAGCGTTGAACAGGGAATTCACACAGATACGCAGTATTTT. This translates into CSVEQGIHTDTQYF.

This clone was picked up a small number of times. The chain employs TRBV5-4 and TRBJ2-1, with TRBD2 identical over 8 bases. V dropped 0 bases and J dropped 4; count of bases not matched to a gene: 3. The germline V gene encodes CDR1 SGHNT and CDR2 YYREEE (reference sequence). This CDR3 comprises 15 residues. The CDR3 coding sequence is TGTGCCAGCAGCTTGGTAGCGGGGTCGTACAATGAGCAGTTCTTC. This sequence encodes CASSLVAGSYNEQFF.

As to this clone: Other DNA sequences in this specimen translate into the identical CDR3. CDR3 residues: CAWSPRGDTQYF. The CDR3 nucleotides are TGTGCCTGGAGCCCCAGGGGGGATACGCAGTATTTT. The chain combines TRBV30 with TRBJ2-3, with 7 bases matching TRBD1. The CDR3 is 12 amino acids. V was pared by 3 bases and J by 6 bases, with 3 bases of the junction left unmatched. The V gene's germline CDR1 is GTSNPN and CDR2 SVGIG (reference sequence).

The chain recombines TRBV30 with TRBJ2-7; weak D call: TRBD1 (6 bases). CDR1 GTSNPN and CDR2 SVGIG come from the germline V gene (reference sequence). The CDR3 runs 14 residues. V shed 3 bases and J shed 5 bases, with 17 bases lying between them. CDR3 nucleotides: TGTGCCTGGAGGACCCAGGGGTATGGCAACGAGCAGTACTTC. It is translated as CAWRTQGYGNEQYF.

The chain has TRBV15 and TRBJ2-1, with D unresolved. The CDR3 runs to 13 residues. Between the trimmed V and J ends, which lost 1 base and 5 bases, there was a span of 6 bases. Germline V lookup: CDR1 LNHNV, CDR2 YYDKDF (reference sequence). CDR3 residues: CATSRGWNNEQFF. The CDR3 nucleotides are TGTGCCACCAGCAGAGGATGGAACAATGAGCAGTTCTTC.

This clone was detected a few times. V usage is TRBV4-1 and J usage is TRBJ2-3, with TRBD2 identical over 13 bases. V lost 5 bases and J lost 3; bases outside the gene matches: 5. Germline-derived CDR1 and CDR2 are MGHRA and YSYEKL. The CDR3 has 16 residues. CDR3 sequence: CASSLLTSGGTDTQYF. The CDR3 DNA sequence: TGCGCCAGCAGCTTGCTGACTAGCGGGGGGACAGATACGCAGTATTTT.

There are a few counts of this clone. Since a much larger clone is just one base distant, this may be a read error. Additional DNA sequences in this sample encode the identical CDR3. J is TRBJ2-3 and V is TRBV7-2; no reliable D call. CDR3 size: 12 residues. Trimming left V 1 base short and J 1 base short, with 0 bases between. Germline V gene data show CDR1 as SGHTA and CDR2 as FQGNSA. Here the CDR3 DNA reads TGTGCCAGCAGCTTAGGCACAGATACGCAGTATTTT. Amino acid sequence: CASSLGTDTQYF.

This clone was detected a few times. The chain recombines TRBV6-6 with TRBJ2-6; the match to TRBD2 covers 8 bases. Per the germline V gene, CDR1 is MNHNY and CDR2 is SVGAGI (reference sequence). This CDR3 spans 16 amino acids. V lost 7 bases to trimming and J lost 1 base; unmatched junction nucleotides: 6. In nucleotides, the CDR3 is TGTGCCAGCACGGGGGGGCCCACGTCTGGGGCCAACGTCCTGACTTTC. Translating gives CASTGGPTSGANVLTF.

The CDR3 spells CATSRDIWLAESYEQYF. The DNA for the CDR3 is TGTGCCACCAGCAGAGATATTTGGCTAGCGGAATCCTACGAGCAGTACTTC. V and J are TRBV15 and TRBJ2-7, with 7 bases that match TRBD2. Looked up from germline, CDR1 is LNHNV and CDR2 is YYDKDF (reference sequence). The V and J ends lost 0 bases and 1 base, in that order; junction bases with no gene match: 9. The CDR3 totals 17 residues.

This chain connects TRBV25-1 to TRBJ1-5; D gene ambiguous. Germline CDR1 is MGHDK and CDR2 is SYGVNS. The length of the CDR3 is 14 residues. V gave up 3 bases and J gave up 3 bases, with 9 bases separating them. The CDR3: CASSELILNQPQHF. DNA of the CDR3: TGTGCCAGCAGTGAGCTAATCCTCAATCAGCCCCAGCATTTT.

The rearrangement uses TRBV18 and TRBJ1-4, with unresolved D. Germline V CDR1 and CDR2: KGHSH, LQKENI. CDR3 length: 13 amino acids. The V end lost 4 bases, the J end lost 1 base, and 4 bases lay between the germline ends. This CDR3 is CASSRGTNEKLFF. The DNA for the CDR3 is TGTGCCAGCTCACGGGGAACTAATGAAAAACTGTTTTTT.

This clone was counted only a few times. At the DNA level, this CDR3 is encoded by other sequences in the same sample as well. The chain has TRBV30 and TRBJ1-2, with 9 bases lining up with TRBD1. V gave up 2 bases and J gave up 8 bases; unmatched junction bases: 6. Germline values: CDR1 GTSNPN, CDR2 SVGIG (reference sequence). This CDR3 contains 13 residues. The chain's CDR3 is CAWSPGTGNGYTF. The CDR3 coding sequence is TGTGCCTGGAGTCCCGGGACAGGGAACGGCTACACCTTC.

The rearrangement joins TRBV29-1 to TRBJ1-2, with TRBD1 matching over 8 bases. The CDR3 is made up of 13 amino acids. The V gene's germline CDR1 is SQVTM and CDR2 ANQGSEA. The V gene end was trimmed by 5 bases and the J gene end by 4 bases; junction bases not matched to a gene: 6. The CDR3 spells CSVSRTGLYGYTF. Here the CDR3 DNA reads TGCAGCGTTTCCCGGACAGGGCTCTATGGCTACACCTTC.

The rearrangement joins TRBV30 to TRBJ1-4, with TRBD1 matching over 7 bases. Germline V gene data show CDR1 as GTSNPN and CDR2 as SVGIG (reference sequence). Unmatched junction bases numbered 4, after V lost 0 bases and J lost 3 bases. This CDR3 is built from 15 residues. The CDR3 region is CAWSVLGTANEKLFF. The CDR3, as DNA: TGTGCCTGGAGTGTATTGGGGACAGCTAATGAAAAACTGTTTTTT.

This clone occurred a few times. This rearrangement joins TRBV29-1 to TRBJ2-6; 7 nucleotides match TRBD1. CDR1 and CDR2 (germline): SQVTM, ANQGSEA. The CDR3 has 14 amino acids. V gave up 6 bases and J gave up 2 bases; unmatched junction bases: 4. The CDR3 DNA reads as TGCAGCGTCGGACAGGTCGCTGGGGCCAACGTCCTGACTTTC. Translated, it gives CSVGQVAGANVLTF.

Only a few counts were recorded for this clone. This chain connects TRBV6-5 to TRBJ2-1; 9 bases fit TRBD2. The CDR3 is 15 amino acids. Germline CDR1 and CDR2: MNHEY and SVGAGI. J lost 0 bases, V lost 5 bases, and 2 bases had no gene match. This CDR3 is CASSRTSVSYNEQFF. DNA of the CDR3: TGTGCCAGCAGTCGGACTAGCGTCTCCTACAATGAGCAGTTCTTC.

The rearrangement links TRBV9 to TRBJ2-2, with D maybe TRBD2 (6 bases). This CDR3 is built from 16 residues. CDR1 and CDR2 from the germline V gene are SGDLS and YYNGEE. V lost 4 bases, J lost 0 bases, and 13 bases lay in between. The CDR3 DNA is TGTGCCAGCAGCACACGGGGGATCGCGAACACCGGGGAGCTGTTTTTT. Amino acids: CASSTRGIANTGELFF. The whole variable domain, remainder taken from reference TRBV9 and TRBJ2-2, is DSGVTQTPKHLITATGQRVTLRCSPRSGDLSVYWYQQSLDQGLQFLIQYYNGEERAKGNILERFSAQQFPDLHSELNLSSLELGDSALYFCASSTRGIANTGELFFGEGSRLTVL.

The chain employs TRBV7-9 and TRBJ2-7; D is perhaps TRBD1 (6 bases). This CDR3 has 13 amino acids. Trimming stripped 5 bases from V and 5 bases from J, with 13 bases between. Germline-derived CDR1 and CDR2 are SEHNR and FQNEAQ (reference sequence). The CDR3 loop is CASSIHREHEQYF. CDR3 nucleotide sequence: TGTGCCAGCAGCATCCACAGGGAGCACGAGCAGTACTTC.